Here is one TCR beta chain with its context. V lost 4 bases and J 6 bases, leaving 21 bases between the germline ends. In germline, CDR1 is SGHTA, CDR2 FQGNSA. This CDR3 is 16 amino acids long. The data derive from a study of blood T cell repertoires in COVID-19. Sequenced by immunoSEQ multiplex PCR; TCRdb stores in-frame clones only, minus some. The sample consists of some 150,000 clones, under 90% of them appearing once. The specimen was peripheral blood. The sequence was obtained from a human donor in a cohort sampled during active COVID-19. J is TRBJ1-2 and V is TRBV7-2; tentatively, D is TRBD1 (6 bases). The DNA of the CDR3 is TGTGCCAGCAGCTCCCCGCAGGGGATCTATGGGAATGGCTACACCTTC. Translating gives CASSSPQGIYGNGYTF.